This T cell receptor beta chain was retrieved from a study of T cell changes during pregnancy in multiple sclerosis. This clone appeared once. Assay used: immunoSEQ multiplex PCR; TCRdb lists only in-frame clones, some missing. The sample consists of roughly 100,000 clones, just under 95% of them appearing once. Germline lookup yields CDR1 MNHNS and CDR2 SASEGT. The CDR3 loop spans 13 amino acids. Germline trimming cut 10 bases from V and 3 bases from J; bases unmatched to any gene: 7. This TCR was recovered from a female donor with multiple sclerosis, enrolled in a pregnancy study. The chain has TRBV6-1 and TRBJ1-1; 8 bases match TRBD1. Sequenced here: peripheral blood, sampled after pregnancy. The DNA of the CDR3 is TGTGCCACAAACCCGACAGGGGACACTGAAGCTTTCTTT. This encodes CATNPTGDTEAFF.